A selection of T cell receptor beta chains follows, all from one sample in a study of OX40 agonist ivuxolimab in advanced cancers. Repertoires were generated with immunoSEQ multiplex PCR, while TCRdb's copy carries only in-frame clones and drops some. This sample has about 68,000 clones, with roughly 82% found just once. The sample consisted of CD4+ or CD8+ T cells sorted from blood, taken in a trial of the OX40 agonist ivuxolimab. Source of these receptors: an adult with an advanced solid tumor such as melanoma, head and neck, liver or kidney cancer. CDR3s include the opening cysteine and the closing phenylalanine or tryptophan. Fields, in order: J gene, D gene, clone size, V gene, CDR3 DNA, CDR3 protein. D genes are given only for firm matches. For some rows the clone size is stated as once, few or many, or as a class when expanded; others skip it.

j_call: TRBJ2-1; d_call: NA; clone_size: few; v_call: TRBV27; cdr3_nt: TGTGCCAGCAGTTTTGGGGAGTACAATGAGCAGTTCTTC; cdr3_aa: CASSFGEYNEQFF
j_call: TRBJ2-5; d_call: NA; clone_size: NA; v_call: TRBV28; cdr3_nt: TGTGCCAGCCTGACAAAACCCCAAGAGACCCAGTACTTC; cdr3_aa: CASLTKPQETQYF
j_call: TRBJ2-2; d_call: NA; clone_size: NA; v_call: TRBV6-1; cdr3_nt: TGTGCCAGCAGTGAATTGGGGACAAGGTCCGGGGAGCTGTTTTTT; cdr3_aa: CASSELGTRSGELFF
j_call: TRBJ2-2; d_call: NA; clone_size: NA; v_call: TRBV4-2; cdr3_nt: TGTGCCAGCACCCGAGTCGGGGGGAACACCGGGGAGCTGTTTTTT; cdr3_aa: CASTRVGGNTGELFF
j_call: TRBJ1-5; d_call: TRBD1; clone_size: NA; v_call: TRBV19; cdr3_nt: TGTGCCAGTAGACCCTGGACAGGGGGCGTCGGCAATCAGCCCCAGCATTTT; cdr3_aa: CASRPWTGGVGNQPQHF
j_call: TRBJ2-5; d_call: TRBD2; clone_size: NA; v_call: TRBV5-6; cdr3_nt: TGTGCCAGCAGCTTGGTGACTAGCCCCATGTACTTC; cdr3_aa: CASSLVTSPMYF
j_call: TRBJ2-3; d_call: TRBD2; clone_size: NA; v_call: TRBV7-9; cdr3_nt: TGTGCCAGCAGCCAAGGACTAGCGGGCACAGATACGCAGTATTTT; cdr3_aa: CASSQGLAGTDTQYF
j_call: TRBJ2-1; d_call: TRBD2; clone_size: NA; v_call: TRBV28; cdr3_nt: TGTGCCAGCAGTTCAGGACTAGCGGGAATCCTCCAGTTCTTC; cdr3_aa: CASSSGLAGILQFF
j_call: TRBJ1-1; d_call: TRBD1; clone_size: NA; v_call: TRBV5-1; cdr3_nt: TGCGCCAGCAGCCCGGACAGGGGGTCGAACACTGAAGCTTTCTTT; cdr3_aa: CASSPDRGSNTEAFF
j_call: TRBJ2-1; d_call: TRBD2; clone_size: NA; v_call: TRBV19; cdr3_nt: TGTGCCAGTAGTATAGATATGGGGGGGGAGCAGTTCTTC; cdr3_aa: CASSIDMGGEQFF
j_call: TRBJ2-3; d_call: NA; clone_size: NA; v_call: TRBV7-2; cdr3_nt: TGTGCCAGCAGCTTAGCTTTCACAGATACGCAGTATTTT; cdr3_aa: CASSLAFTDTQYF
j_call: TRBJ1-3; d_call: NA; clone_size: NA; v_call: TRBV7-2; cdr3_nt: TGTGCCAGCAGCCTCCCGGGGGGAGGAAACACCATATATTTT; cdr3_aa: CASSLPGGGNTIYF
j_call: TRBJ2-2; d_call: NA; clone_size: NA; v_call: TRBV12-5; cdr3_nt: TGTGCTAGTGGTATGGGGGCCGGGACCGGGGAGCTGTTTTTT; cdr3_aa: CASGMGAGTGELFF
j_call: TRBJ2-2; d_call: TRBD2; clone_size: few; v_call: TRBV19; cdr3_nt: TGTGCCAGTAGTTCGGCTAGCGGAAGGAACACCGGGGAGCTGTTTTTT; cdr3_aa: CASSSASGRNTGELFF
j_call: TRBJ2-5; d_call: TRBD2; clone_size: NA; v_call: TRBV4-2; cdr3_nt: TGTGCCAGCAGCCAAGGTCTAGCGGGAGGGTTGGAGACCCAGTACTTC; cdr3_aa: CASSQGLAGGLETQYF
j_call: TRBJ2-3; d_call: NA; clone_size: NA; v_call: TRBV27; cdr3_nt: TGTGCCAGCAGTTCTCACCAGGGGGATACGCAGTATTTT; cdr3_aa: CASSSHQGDTQYF
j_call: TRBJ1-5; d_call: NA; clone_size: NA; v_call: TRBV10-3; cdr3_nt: TGTGCCATCAGTGAAGGGGTTGGCCAGCCCCAGCATTTT; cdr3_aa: CAISEGVGQPQHF
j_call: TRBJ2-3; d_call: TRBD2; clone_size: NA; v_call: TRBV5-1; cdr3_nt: TGCGCCAGCAGCTTGGTCAGCGGGAGAGATACGCAGTATTTT; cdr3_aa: CASSLVSGRDTQYF
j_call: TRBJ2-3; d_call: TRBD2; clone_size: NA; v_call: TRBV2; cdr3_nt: TGTGCCAGCAGTGAACTAGCGGGGGGGCCTACAGATACGCAGTATTTT; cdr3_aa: CASSELAGGPTDTQYF
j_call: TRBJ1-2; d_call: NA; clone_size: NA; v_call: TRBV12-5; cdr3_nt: TGTGCTAGTGGTCCCCAATATGGCTACACCTTC; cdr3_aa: CASGPQYGYTF
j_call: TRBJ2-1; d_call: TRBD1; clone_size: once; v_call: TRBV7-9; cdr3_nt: TGTGCCAGCAGTTCGAGGACAGGGAGCTTCGATGAGCAGTTCTTC; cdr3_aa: CASSSRTGSFDEQFF
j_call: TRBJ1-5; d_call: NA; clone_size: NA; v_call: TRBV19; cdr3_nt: TGTGCCAGTAGCTCTATACTCGGTCAGCCCCAGCATTTT; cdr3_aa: CASSSILGQPQHF
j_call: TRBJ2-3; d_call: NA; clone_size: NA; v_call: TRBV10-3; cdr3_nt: TGTGCCATCAGTGACCCAATGGGGTCTACGGCAGATACGCAGTATTTT; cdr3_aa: CAISDPMGSTADTQYF
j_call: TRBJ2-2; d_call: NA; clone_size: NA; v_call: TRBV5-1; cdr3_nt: TGCGCCAGCAGCTTGGAGGGCGGGAACACCGGGGAGCTGTTTTTT; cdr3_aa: CASSLEGGNTGELFF
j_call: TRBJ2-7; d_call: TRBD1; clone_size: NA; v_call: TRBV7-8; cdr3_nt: TGTGCCAGCAGCAAGTGGGACAGTTCCTACGAGCAGTACTTC; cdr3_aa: CASSKWDSSYEQYF
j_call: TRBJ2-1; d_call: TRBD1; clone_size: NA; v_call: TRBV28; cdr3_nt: TGTGCCAGCAGATCGACAGGGAGTTCCTACAATGAGCAGTTCTTC; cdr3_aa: CASRSTGSSYNEQFF
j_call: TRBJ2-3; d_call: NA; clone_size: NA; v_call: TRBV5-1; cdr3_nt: TGCGCCAGCAGCGTACCTAGCACAGATACGCAGTATTTT; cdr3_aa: CASSVPSTDTQYF
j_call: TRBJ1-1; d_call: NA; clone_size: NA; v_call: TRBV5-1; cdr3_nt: TGCGCCAGCAGCTTGGCCTACGGGAACACTGAAGCTTTCTTT; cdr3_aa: CASSLAYGNTEAFF
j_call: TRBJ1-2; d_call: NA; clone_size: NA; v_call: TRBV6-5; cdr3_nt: TGTGCCAGCAGTTTAGGGACCTACACCTTC; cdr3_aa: CASSLGTYTF
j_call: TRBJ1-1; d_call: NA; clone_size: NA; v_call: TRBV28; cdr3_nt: TGTGCCAGCAGCACGGACTACACTGAAGCTTTCTTT; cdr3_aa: CASSTDYTEAFF
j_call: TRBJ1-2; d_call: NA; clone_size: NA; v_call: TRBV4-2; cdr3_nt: TGTGCCAGCAGCCAAGAGTCCGGCCATAACTATGGCTACACCTTC; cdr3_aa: CASSQESGHNYGYTF
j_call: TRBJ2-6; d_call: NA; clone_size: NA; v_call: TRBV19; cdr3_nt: TGTGCCAGTAGTCGGACAGGAGGGTCCGGGGCCAACGTCCTGACTTTC; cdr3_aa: CASSRTGGSGANVLTF
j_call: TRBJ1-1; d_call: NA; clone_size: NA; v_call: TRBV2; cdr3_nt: TGTGCCAGCAGTGGGGGCCCGAACACTGAAGCTTTCTTT; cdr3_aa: CASSGGPNTEAFF
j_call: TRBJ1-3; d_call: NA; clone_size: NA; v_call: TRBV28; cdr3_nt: TGTGCCAGCAGTTCAAGAGTCTCTGGAAACACCATATATTTT; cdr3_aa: CASSSRVSGNTIYF
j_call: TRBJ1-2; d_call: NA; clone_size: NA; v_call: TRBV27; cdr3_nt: TGTGCCAGCAGTTTAAATCCGCGGAGCTATGGCTACACCTTC; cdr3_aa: CASSLNPRSYGYTF
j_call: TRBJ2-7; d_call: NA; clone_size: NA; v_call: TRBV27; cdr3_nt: TGTGCCAGCAGTTTATCGTTGGCCCACGAGCAGTACTTC; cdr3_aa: CASSLSLAHEQYF
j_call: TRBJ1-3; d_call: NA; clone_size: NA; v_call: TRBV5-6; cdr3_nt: TGTGCCAGCAGCAATCGGGGGTCCGCAAACACCATATATTTT; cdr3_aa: CASSNRGSANTIYF
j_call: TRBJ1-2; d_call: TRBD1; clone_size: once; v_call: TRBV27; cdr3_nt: TGTGCCAGCAGTCTGGGACAGGGGGTTTACTCTGGCTACACCTTC; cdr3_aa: CASSLGQGVYSGYTF
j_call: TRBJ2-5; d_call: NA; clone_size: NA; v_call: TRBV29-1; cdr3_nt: TGCAGCGTTGCTCAACAAGAGACCCAGTACTTC; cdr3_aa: CSVAQQETQYF
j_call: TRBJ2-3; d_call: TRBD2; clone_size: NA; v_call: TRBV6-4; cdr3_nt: TGTGCCAGCAGTGAGGAAGCGGGATCTAGCGGTAGCACAGATACGCAGTATTTT; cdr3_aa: CASSEEAGSSGSTDTQYF
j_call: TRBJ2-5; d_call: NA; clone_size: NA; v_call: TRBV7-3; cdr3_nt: TGTGCCAGCAGCTTAGGGCTAGAGGGGACCCAGTACTTC; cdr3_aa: CASSLGLEGTQYF
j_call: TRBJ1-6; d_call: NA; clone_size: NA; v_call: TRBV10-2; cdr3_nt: TGCGCCAGCAGTGAGGGAGGTTTCGGATCACCCCTCCACTTT; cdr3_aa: CASSEGGFGSPLHF
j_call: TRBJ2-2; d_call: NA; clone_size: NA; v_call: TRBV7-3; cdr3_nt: TGTGCCAGCAGCTTACTCGTGGCCGGGGAGCTGTTTTTT; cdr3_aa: CASSLLVAGELFF
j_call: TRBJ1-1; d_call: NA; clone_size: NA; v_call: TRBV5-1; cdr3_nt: TGCGCCAGCTGGGGGCTAAGGGACACTGAAGCTTTCTTT; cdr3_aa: CASWGLRDTEAFF
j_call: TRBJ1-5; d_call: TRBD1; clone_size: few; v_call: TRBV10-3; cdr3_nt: TGTGCCATCAGCGAGACAGGGAGTCAGCCCCAGCATTTT; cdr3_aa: CAISETGSQPQHF
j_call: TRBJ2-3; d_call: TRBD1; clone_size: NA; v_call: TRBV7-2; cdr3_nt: TGTGCCAGCAGCCCAAGGACAGGGGCAGATACGCAGTATTTT; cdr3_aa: CASSPRTGADTQYF
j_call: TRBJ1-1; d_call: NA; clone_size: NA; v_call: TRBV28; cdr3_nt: TGTGCCAGCAGTTTGGGGGGGCGAAGAGAAGCTTTCTTT; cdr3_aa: CASSLGGRREAFF
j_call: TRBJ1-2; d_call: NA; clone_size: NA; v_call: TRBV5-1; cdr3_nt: TGCGCCAGCAGCCCGACAAGGGGGGACTATGGCTACACCTTC; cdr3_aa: CASSPTRGDYGYTF